The clone carrying this T cell receptor beta chain was detected only once. The CDR3 is 16 residues long. CDR1 and CDR2 from the germline V gene are GTSNPN and SVGIG (reference sequence). Trimming pared 1 base from V and 6 bases from J, leaving 19 bases between. The source of the sample is a study of T cell changes during pregnancy in multiple sclerosis. Sequencing was performed with immunoSEQ multiplex PCR; in TCRdb, only in-frame clones are kept and a portion is missing. The profile shows around 78,000 clones, 85% to 95% of them singletons. The chain links TRBV30 to TRBJ1-3; D might be TRBD1 (6 bases). The source was peripheral blood, collected in the second trimester of pregnancy. The source is a female donor with multiple sclerosis, enrolled in a pregnancy study. CDR3 protein: CAWSAGNTGRKNTIYF. The DNA for the CDR3 is TGTGCCTGGAGTGCAGGAAACACAGGGCGTAAAAACACCATATATTTT.